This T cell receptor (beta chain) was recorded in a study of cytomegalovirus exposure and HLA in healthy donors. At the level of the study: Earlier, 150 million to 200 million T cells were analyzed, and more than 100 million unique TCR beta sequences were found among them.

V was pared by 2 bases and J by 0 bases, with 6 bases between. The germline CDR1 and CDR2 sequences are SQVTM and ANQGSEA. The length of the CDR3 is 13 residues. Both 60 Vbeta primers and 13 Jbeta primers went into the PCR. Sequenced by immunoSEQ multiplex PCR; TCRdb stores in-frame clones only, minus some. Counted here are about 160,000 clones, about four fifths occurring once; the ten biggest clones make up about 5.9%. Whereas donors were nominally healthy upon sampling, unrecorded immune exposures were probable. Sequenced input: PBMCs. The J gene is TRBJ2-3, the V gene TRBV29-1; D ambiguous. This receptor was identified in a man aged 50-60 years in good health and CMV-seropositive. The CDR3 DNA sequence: TGCAGCGTTGAAAGCAGGAGCACAGATACGCAGTATTTT. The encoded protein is CSVESRSTDTQYF.